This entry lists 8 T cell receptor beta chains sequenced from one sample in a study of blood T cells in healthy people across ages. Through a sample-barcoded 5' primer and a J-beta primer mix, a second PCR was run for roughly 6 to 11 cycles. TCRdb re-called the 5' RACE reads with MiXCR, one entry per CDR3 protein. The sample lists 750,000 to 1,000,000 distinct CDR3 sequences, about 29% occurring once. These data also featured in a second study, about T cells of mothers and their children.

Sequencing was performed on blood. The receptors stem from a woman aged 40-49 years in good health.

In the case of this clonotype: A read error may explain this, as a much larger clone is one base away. DNA of the CDR3: TGCGGCGTTCGGGACAGGGCGAATCAGCCCCAGCATTTT. Protein product: CGVRDRANQPQHF. The chain uses TRBV29-1 and TRBJ1-5, with TRBD1 matching 9 bases. Germline CDR1 SQVTM, CDR2 ANQGSEA. CDR3 length: 13 amino acids.

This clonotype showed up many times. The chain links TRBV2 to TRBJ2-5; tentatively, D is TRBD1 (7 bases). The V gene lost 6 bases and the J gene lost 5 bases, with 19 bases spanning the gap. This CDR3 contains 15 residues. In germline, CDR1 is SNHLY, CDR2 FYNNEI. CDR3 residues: CASSRKLAGGETQYF. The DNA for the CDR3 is TGTGCCAGCAGCCGTAAACTAGCAGGGGGGGAGACCCAGTACTTC.

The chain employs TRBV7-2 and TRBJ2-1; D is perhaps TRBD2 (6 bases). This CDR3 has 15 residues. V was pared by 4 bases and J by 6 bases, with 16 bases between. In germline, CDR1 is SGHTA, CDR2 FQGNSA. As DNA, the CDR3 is TGTGCCAGCAGCTCCCGGGACTCGGGGGTCAATGAGCAGTTCTTC. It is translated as CASSSRDSGVNEQFF.

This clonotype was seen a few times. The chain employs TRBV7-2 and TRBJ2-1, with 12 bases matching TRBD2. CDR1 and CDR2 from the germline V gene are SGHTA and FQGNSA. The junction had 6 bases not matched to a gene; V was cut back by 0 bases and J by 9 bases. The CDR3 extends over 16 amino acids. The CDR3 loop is CASSLAGLAGGREQFF. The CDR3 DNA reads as TGTGCCAGCAGCTTAGCGGGTCTAGCGGGGGGGCGTGAGCAGTTCTTC.

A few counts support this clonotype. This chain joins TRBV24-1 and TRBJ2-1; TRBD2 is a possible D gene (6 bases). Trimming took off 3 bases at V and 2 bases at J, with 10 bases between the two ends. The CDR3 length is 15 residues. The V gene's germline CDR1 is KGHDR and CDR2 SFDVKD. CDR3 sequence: CATSDPGGTYNEQFF. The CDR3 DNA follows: TGTGCCACCAGTGATCCCGGGGGTACCTACAATGAGCAGTTCTTC.

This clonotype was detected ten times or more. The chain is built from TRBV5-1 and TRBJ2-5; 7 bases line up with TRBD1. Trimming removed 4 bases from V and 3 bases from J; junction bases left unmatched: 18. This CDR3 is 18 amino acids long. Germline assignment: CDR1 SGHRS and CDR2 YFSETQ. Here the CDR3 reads CASSPAKDRDGLEETQYF. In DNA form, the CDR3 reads TGCGCCAGCAGCCCCGCCAAAGACAGGGACGGTCTCGAAGAGACCCAGTACTTC.

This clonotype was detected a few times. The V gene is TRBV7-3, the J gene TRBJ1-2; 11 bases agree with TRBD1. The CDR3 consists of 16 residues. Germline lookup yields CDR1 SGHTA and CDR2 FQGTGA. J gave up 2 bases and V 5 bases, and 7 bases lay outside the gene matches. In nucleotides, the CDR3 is TGTGCCAGCAGCCCTACCGGGACAGGGGGAAACTATGGCTACACCTTC. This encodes CASSPTGTGGNYGYTF.

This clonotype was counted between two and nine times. The CDR3 is CASSQDVGVDTEAFF. In nucleotides, the CDR3 is TGCGCCAGCAGCCAAGATGTTGGGGTGGACACTGAAGCTTTCTTT. The chain recombines TRBV4-3 with TRBJ1-1; D remains unclear. CDR1 and CDR2 from the germline V gene are LGHNA and YSLEER. CDR3 length: 15 residues. V lost 0 bases to trimming and J lost 3 bases, with 11 bases between them.